A selection of T cell receptor beta chains follows, all from one sample in a study of beta chain features in type 1 diabetes. TCRdb's copy holds only in-frame clones and misses some; the assay was immunoSEQ multiplex PCR. The sample carries around 140,000 clones, more than 9% recorded once. Sequencing used naive CD4+ T cells from blood. Receptors originate from a man between 18 and 29 years old in good health. The CDR3 runs from the conserved cysteine through the conserved F or W. A D gene is named only where the DNA matches it firmly. Only part of the rows carry a size: once, few, many, or a class if the clone is expanded.

V gene	D gene	J gene	clone size	CDR3 DNA	CDR3 protein
TRBV29-1	TRBD2	TRBJ2-1	few	TGCAGCGTTGCCCGTAGCGGGGGCGCCGGGAATGAGCAGTTCTTC	CSVARSGGAGNEQFF
TRBV2	-	TRBJ1-6	-	TGTGCCAGCATGGACAACTATAATTCACCCCTCCACTTT	CASMDNYNSPLHF
TRBV2	TRBD1	TRBJ1-6	few	TGTGCCAGCAGTGAAGGGGACAGGGCTAATTCACCCCTCCACTTT	CASSEGDRANSPLHF
TRBV10-3	-	TRBJ2-7	-	TGTGCCATCAGTGAAGTGGAGGGCTCCTACGAGCAGTACTTC	CAISEVEGSYEQYF
TRBV4-3	-	TRBJ1-5	few	TGCGCCAGCAGCCAAGACCGCAATCAGGGGTCCAATCAGCCCCAGCATTTT	CASSQDRNQGSNQPQHF
TRBV6-6	-	TRBJ2-7	-	TGTGCCAGCATCACAGGCCGGGGGTTCTACGAGCAGTACTTC	CASITGRGFYEQYF
TRBV4-2	TRBD1	TRBJ2-2	-	TGTGCCAGCAGCCAACAACAGGGGCCCGGGGAGCTGTTTTTT	CASSQQQGPGELFF
TRBV30	-	TRBJ2-7	few	TGTGCCTGGAGTGGGGGCGCGGGGCGACGTGAGCAGTACTTC	CAWSGGAGRREQYF
TRBV10-2	-	TRBJ2-7	-	TGCGCCAGCATCACAGGGTCCCCGTCCTACGAGCAGTACTTC	CASITGSPSYEQYF
TRBV30	-	TRBJ2-1	many	TGTGCCTGGACAACAGACGGTTCCTACAATGAGCAGTTCTTC	CAWTTDGSYNEQFF
TRBV5-1	TRBD1	TRBJ1-6	few	TGCGCCAGCAGCGGGGGACAGGGGGATTCACCCCTCCACTTT	CASSGGQGDSPLHF
TRBV7-7	TRBD2	TRBJ2-5	few	TGTGCCAGCAGTCAAAATAGCGGGGGGAACCAAGAGACCCAGTACTTC	CASSQNSGGNQETQYF
TRBV18	-	TRBJ2-3	few	TGTGCCAGCTGGCTCGGTCAAGGAGAAGATACGCAGTATTTT	CASWLGQGEDTQYF
TRBV27	TRBD1	TRBJ1-2	few	TGTGCCAGCAAGGGACAGGGGGCGTCTGGCTACACCTTC	CASKGQGASGYTF
TRBV5-4	TRBD1	TRBJ1-4	-	TGTGCCAGCAGCCCTAGACAGGGGGACGGTGAAAAACTGTTTTTT	CASSPRQGDGEKLFF
TRBV27	-	TRBJ2-6	-	TGTGCCAGCAGACCAGGGGTTTCTGGGGCCAACGTCCTGACTTTC	CASRPGVSGANVLTF
TRBV6-5	-	TRBJ1-4	-	TGTGCCAGCAGTTACGCGGGGACTCCTAATGAAAAACTGTTTTTT	CASSYAGTPNEKLFF
TRBV18	-	TRBJ1-2	-	TGTGCCAGCTCACCAGACAGTTACGGCTACACCTTC	CASSPDSYGYTF